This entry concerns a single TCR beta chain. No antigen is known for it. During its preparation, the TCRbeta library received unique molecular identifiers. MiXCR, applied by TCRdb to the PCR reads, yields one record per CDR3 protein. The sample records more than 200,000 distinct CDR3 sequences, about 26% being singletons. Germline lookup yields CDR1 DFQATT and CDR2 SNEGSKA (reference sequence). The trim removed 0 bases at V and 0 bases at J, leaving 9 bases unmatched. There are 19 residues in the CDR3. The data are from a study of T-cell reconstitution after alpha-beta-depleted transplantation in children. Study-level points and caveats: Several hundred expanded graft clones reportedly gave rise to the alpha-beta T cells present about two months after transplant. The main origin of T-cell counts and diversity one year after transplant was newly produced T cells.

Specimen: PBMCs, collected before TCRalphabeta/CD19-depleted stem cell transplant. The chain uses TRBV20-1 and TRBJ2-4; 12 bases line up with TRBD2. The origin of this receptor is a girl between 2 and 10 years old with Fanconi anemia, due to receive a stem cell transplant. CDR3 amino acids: CSARDVGLAGTLAKNIQYF. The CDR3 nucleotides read TGCAGTGCTAGAGATGTGGGACTAGCGGGTACTTTAGCCAAAAACATTCAGTACTTC.